These 10 T cell receptor beta chains share one sample of origin, sequenced in a study of breast tumors, draining lymph nodes, adjacent tissues. TCRdb independently ran MiXCR on the multiplex PCR reads; one entry per CDR3 protein. This sample has about 230,000 distinct CDR3 sequences; around 32% occur once, and the top ten carry 1.2% to 1.5%. Axillary draining lymph nodes of breast cancer patients supplied the node samples. The sequencing input was axillary lymph node tissue. The receptor source for this set is a female donor with breast cancer. Some clones in this sample may be carry-over from other donors' samples.

This clonotype was seen ten or more times. The CDR3 sequence is CASSFGTVYNEQFF. CDR3 nucleotides: TGTGCCAGCAGTTTTGGGACAGTTTACAATGAGCAGTTCTTC. The V and J genes are TRBV28 and TRBJ2-1; 7 bases map to TRBD1. Trimming cost V 3 bases and J 4 bases; bases outside gene matches: 3. CDR3 length: 14 amino acids. Germline CDR1 reads MDHEN; CDR2 reads SYDVKM.

Points on this clonotype: At one end the junction does not follow the germline gene, possibly because of a read error. The chain couples TRBV5-1 to TRBJ2-5; weak D call: TRBD2 (6 bases). The CDR3 spans 12 residues. Germline V lookup: CDR1 SGHRS, CDR2 YFSETQ. The CDR3 nucleotides read TGCGCCAGCAATGGGGACTTCTACGAGCACTATTTC. Amino acids: CASNGDFYEHYF.

There are many counts of this clonotype. The rearrangement joins TRBV6-6 to TRBJ2-5; 10 positions agree with TRBD1. The germline V gene encodes CDR1 MNHNY and CDR2 SVGAGI (reference sequence). The CDR3 extends over 13 amino acids. The trim removed 8 bases at V and 5 bases at J, leaving 5 bases unmatched. The CDR3 coding sequence is TGTGCCAGCGACAGGGGGCGAATGGAGACCCAGTACTTC. It specifies CASDRGRMETQYF.

On this clonotype: A read error may explain this, as a much larger clone is one base away. This chain uses TRBV11-1 with TRBJ2-1, with 12 bases lining up with TRBD2. This CDR3 has 17 amino acids. Per germline, CDR1 SGHAT and CDR2 FQDESV (reference sequence). Here the CDR3 DNA reads TGTGCCAGCAGCCTAAGACTAGCGGGAGTGGGGTACAATGAGCAGCTCTTC. Translation gives CASSLRLAGVGYNEQLF. Using reference TRBV11-1 and TRBJ2-1 for the parts outside the CDR3, the full variable domain is EAEVAQSPRYKITEKSQAVAFWCDPISGHATLYWYRQILGQGPELLVQFQDESVVDDSQLPKDRFSAERLKGVDSTLKIQPAELGDSAMYLCASSLRLAGVGYNEQLFGPGTRLTVL.

This clonotype appeared many times. The rearrangement joins TRBV29-1 to TRBJ2-7; D is perhaps TRBD2 (5 bases). The CDR3 length is 11 residues. Germline CDR1 SQVTM, CDR2 ANQGSEA. V was pared by 4 bases and J by 7 bases, with 11 bases between. As DNA, the CDR3 is TGCAGCGTTGGGCAACCGGGGGAGCAGTACTTC. Protein sequence: CSVGQPGEQYF.

This clonotype was picked up many times. The gene calls are TRBV5-1 and TRBJ2-1, with TRBD2 matching 9 bases. Germline V lookup: CDR1 SGHRS, CDR2 YFSETQ. V trimming: 2 bases; J trimming: 1 base; junction bases outside the gene matches: 1. The CDR3 contains 15 residues. CDR3 region: CASSFLAGSYNEQFF. The CDR3 bases are TGCGCCAGCAGCTTTCTAGCGGGGTCCTACAATGAGCAGTTCTTC.

The gene calls are TRBV10-1 and TRBJ1-3, with D perhaps matching TRBD1 (6 bases). V was cut by 2 bases and J by 0 bases, with 11 bases left in between. Per germline, CDR1 WNHNN and CDR2 SYGVQD (reference sequence). This CDR3 has 16 residues. DNA of the CDR3: TGCGCCAGCAGTGAGGGACAGAGCCTCTCTGGAAACACCATATATTTT. Protein: CASSEGQSLSGNTIYF.

Regarding this clonotype: One end of the junction is discordant with germline, which a read error may explain. V gene TRBV7-2 combines with J gene TRBJ2-1; the D gene is possibly TRBD2 (6 bases). From germline, CDR1 is SGHTA and CDR2 FQGNSA. The CDR3 totals 14 residues. CDR3 loop: CASSRGALRDERFF. The CDR3 region has the DNA TGTGCCAGCAGCCGCGGGGCCCTCCGCGATGAGCGGTTCTTC.

This clonotype appeared many times. This chain joins TRBV11-2 and TRBJ1-3; maybe TRBD1 (6 bases). Deletions cut 5 bases from V and 0 bases from J, with 14 bases between. CDR1 is SGHAT, CDR2 FQNNGV, per germline. The CDR3 loop spans 16 amino acids. CDR3 coding DNA: TGTGCCAGCAGCCCCCGGACAGCTCGCTCTGGAAACACCATATATTTT. This codes for CASSPRTARSGNTIYF.

The CDR3, as DNA: TGCAGTGCAAACTCCTGGGGCAGGGGGGCCACTGAAGCTTTCTTT. This translates into CSANSWGRGATEAFF. The gene calls are TRBV20-1 and TRBJ1-1; 7 bases fit TRBD1. The CDR3 contains 15 residues. CDR1 and CDR2 from the germline V gene are DFQATT and SNEGSKA (reference sequence). The V segment lost 6 bases and the J segment 4 bases; nucleotides outside the gene matches: 14.